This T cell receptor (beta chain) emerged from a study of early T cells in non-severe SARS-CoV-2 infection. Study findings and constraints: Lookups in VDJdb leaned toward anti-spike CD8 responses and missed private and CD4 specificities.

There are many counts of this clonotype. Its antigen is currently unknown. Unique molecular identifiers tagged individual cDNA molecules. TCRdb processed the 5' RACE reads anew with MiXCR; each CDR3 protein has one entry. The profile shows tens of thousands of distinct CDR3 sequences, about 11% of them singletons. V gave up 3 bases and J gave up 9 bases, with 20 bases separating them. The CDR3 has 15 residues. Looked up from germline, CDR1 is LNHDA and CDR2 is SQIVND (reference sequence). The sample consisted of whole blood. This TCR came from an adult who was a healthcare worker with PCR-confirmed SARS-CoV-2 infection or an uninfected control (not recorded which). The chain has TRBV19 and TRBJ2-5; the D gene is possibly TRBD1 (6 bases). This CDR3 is CASSMNDRYYGAQYF. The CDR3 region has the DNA TGTGCCAGTAGTATGAACGACAGGTACTATGGGGCCCAGTACTTC.